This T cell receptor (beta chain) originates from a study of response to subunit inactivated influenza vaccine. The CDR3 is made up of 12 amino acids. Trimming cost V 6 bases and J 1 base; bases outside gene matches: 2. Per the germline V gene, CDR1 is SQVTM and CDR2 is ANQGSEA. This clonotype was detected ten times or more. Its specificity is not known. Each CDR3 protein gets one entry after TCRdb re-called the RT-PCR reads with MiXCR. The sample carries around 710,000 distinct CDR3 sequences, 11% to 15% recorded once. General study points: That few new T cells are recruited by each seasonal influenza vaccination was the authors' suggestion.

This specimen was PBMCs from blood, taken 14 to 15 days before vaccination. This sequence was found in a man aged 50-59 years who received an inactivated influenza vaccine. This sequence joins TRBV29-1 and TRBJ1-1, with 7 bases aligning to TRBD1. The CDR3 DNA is TGCAGCGTAAGACAGGGGAACACTGAAGCTTTCTTT. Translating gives CSVRQGNTEAFF.